A single T cell receptor (beta chain) is shown here with its context. This entry is derived from a study of blood T cell repertoires in COVID-19. The wider study: Collection of acute and convalescent COVID-19 samples took place in the United States, Italy and Spain. T cells, B-cell-depleted T cells, or PBMCs supplied cDNA or gDNA.

In the source study's methods: Reference gene primer amplification in the assay estimated nucleated cell counts. Some clones are missing from TCRdb's copy, which holds only in-frame ones; the method was immunoSEQ multiplex PCR. V, J and clone size reflect that table, while D and trimming were determined from the DNA. The sample lists about 65,000 clones, approximately 93% seen once, with 2.5% to 3% in the top ten. CDR3 length: 12 amino acids. In germline, CDR1 is SQVTM, CDR2 ANQGSEA. Trimming stripped 3 bases from V and 1 base from J, with 6 bases between. The rearrangement links TRBV29-1 to TRBJ1-1, with D maybe TRBD1 (6 bases). Material: peripheral blood. This receptor was taken from a man between 70 and 80 years old with active COVID-19. The CDR3, as DNA: TGCAGCGTTGACAGGGGGAACACTGAAGCTTTCTTT. It codes for CSVDRGNTEAFF.